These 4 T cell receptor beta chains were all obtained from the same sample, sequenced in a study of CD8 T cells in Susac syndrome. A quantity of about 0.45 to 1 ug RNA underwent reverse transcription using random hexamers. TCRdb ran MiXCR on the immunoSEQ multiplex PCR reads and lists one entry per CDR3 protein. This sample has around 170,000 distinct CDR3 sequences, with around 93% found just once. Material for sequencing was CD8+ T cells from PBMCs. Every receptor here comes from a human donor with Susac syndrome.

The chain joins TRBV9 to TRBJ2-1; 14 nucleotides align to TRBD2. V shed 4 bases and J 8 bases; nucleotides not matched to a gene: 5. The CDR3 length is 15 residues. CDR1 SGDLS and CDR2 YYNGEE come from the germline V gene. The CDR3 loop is CASSIRLAGGDEQFF. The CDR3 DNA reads TGTGCCAGCAGCATTCGACTAGCGGGAGGGGATGAGCAGTTCTTC.

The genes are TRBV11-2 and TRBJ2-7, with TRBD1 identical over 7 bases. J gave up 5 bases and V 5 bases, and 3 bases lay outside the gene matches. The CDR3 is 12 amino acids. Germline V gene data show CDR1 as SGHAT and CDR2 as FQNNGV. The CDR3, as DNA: TGTGCCAGCAGCCAGACAGGGAACGAGCAGTACTTC. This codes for CASSQTGNEQYF.

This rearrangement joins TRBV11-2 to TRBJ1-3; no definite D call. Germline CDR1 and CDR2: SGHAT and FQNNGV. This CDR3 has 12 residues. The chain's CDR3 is CAVVGSGNTIYF. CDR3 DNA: TGTGCGGTCGTGGGCTCTGGAAACACCATATATTTT.

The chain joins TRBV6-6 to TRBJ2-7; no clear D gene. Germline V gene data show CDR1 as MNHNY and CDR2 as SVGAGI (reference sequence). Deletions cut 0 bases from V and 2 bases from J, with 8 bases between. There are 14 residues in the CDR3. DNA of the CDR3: TGTGCCAGCAGTTACTCATCTAGACCCTACGAGCAGTACTTC. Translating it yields CASSYSSRPYEQYF.